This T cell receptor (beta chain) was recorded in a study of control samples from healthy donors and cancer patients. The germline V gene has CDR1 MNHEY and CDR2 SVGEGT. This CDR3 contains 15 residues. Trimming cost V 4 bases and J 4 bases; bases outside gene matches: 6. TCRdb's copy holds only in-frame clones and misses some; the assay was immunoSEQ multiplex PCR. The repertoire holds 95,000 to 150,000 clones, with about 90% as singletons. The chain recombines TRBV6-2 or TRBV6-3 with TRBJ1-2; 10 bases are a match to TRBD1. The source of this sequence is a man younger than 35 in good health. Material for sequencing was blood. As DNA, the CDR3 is TGTGCCAGCAGTTCCGGGACAGGGGCCATCTATGGCTACACCTTC. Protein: CASSSGTGAIYGYTF.